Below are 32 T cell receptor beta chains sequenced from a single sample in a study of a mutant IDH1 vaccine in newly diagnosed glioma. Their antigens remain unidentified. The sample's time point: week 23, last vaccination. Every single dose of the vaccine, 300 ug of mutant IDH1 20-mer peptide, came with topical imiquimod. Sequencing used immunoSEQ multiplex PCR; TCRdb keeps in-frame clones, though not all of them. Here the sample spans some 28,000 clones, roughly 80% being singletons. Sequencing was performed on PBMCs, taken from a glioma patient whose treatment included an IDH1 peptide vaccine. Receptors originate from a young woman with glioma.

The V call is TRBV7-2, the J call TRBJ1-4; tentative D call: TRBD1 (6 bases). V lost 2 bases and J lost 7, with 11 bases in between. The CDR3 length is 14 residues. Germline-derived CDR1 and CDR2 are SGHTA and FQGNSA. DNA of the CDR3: TGTGCCAGCAGCTTAAAAGGGACAAGTGAAAAACTGTTTTTT. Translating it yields CASSLKGTSEKLFF.

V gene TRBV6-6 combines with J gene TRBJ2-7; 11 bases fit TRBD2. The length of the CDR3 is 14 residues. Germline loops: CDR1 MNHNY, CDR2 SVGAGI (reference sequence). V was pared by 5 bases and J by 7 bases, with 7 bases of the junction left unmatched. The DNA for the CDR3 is TGTGCCAGCAGTGTGACTAGCGGGGAAGGAGAGCAGTACTTC. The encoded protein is CASSVTSGEGEQYF.

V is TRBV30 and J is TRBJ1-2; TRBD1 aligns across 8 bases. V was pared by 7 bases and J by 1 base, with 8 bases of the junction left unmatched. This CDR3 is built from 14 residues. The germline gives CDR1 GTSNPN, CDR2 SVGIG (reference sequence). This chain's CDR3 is CAFLSGGGNYGYTF. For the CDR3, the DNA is TGTGCCTTCCTATCAGGGGGCGGTAACTATGGCTACACCTTC.

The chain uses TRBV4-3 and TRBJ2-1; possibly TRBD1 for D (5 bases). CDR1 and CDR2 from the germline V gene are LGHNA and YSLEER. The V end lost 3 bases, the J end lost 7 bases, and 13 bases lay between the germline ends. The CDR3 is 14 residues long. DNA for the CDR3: TGCGCCAGCAGCCAGGGCTTTTCAGGGAATGAGCAGTTCTTC. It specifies CASSQGFSGNEQFF.

CDR3 sequence reads: CASSQEFFVEQYF. CDR3 coding DNA: TGTGCCAGCAGCCAAGAATTCTTTGTTGAGCAGTACTTC. The J gene is TRBJ2-7, the V gene TRBV14; no reliable D call. The CDR3 spans 13 residues. Germline V gene data show CDR1 as SGHDN and CDR2 as FVKESK. V lost 0 bases and J lost 7, with 10 bases in between.

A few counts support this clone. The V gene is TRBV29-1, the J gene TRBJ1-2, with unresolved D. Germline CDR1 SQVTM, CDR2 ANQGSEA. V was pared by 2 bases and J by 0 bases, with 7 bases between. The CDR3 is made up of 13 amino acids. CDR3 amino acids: CSVEHSSNYGYTF. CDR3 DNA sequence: TGCAGCGTTGAACATTCATCTAACTATGGCTACACCTTC. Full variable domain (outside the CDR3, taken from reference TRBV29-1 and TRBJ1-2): SAVISQKPSRDICQRGTSLTIQCQVDSQVTMMFWYRQQPGQSLTLIATANQGSEATYESGFVIDKFPISRPNLTFSTLTVSNMSPEDSSIYLCSVEHSSNYGYTFGSGTRLTVV.

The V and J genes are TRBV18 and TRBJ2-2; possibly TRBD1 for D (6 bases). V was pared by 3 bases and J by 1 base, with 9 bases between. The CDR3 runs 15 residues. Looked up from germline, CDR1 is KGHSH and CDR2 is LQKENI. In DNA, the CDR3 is TGTGCCAGCTCACCGACGACAGGGAACACCGGGGAGCTGTTTTTT. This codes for CASSPTTGNTGELFF.

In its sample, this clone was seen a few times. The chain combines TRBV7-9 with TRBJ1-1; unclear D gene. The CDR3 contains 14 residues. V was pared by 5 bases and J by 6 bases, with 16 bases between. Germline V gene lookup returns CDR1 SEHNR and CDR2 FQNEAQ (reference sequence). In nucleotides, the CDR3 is TGTGCCAGCAGCCCGAGAAACTTAAGGCCTGAAGCTTTCTTT. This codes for CASSPRNLRPEAFF.

The CDR3 nucleotides are TGCGCCAGCAGCTTGCCGGGGGGGCACTCGAAAGAGACCCAGTACTTC. Encoded protein: CASSLPGGHSKETQYF. The chain recombines TRBV5-1 with TRBJ2-5; the match to TRBD2 covers 8 bases. There are 16 residues in the CDR3. Losses at the gene ends were 1 base for V and 3 bases for J; bases not matched to a gene: 8. CDR1 is SGHRS, CDR2 YFSETQ, per germline.

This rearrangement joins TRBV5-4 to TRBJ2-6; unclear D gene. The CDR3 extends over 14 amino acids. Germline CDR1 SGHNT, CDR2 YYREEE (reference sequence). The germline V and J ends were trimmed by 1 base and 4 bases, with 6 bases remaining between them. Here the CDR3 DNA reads TGTGCCAGCAGCTTGCCTACCGGGGCCAACGTCCTGACTTTC. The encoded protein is CASSLPTGANVLTF. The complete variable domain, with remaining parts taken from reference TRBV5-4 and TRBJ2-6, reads ETGVTQSPTHLIKTRGQQVTLRCSSQSGHNTVSWYQQALGQGPQFIFQYYREEENGRGNFPPRFSGLQFPNYSSELNVNALELDDSALYLCASSLPTGANVLTFGAGSRLTVL.

CDR3: CATVTSETGNTIYF. The DNA of the CDR3 is TGTGCCACCGTTACGTCGGAAACTGGAAACACCATATATTTT. The gene calls are TRBV6-6 and TRBJ1-3; D ambiguous. CDR3 length equals 14 residues. Germline values: CDR1 MNHNY, CDR2 SVGAGI (reference sequence). V lost 10 bases and J lost 2, with 15 bases in between.

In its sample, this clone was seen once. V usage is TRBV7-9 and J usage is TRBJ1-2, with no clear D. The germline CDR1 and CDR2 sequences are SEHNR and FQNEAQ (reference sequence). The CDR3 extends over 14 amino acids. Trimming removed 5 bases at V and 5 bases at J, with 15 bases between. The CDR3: CASSKGLVPYGYTF. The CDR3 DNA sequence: TGTGCCAGCAGCAAAGGTTTAGTTCCTTATGGCTACACCTTC.

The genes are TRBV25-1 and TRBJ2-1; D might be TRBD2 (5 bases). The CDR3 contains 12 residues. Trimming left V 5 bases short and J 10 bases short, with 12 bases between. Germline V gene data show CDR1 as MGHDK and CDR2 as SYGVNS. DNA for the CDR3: TGTGCCAGCAGTTTAGGGAGTGGGGAGCAGTTCTTC. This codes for CASSLGSGEQFF.

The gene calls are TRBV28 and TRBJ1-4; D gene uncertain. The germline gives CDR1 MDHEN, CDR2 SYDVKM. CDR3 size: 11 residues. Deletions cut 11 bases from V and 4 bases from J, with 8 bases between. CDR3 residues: CALSDNEKLFF. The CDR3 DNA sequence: TGTGCCCTGTCGGATAATGAAAAACTGTTTTTT. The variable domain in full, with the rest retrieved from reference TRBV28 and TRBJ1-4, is DVKVTQSSRYLVKRTGEKVFLECVQDMDHENMFWYRQDPGLGLRLIYFSYDVKMKEKGDIPEGYSVSREKKERFSLILESASTNQTSMYLCALSDNEKLFFGSGTQLSVL.

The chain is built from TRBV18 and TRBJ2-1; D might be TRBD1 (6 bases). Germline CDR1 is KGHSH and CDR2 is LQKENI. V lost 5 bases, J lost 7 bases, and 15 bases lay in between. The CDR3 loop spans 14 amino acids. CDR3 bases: TGTGCCAGCTCAGGTTTAGACAGGCAGAATGAGCAGTTCTTC. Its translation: CASSGLDRQNEQFF.

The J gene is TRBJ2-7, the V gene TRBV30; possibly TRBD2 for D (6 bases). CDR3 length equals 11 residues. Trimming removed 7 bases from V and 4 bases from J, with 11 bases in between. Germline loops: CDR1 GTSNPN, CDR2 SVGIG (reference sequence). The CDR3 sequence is CALGLAYEQYF. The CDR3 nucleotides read TGTGCCTTGGGGCTAGCGTACGAGCAGTACTTC.

For the CDR3, the DNA is TGTGCCAGCAGCTTGATTGGTAGGCCAGCGGGGGCCAACGTCCTGACTTTC. It codes for CASSLIGRPAGANVLTF. The chain joins TRBV5-6 to TRBJ2-6; D gene unclear. V was shortened by 1 base and J by 4 bases, with 15 bases between the two germline ends. The CDR3 runs 17 residues. Germline loops: CDR1 SGHDT, CDR2 YYEEEE.

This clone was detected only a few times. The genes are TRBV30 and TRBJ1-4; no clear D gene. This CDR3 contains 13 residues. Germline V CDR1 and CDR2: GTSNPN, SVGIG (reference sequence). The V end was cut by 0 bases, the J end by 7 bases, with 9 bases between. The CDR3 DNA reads TGTGCCTGGAGTGTGAGGGTGACTGAAAAACTGTTTTTT. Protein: CAWSVRVTEKLFF.

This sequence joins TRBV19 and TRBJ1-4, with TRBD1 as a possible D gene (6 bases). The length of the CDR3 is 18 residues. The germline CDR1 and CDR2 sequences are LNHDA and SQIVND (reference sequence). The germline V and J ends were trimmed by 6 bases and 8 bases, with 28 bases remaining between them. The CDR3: CASSGSPFRDMEGEKLFF. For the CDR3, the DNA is TGTGCCAGTAGCGGTTCGCCCTTCCGGGACATGGAAGGGGAAAAACTGTTTTTT.

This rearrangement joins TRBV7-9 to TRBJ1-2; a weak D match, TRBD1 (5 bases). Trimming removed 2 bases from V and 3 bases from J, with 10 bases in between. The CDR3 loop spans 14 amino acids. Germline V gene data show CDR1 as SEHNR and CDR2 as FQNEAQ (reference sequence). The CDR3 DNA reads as TGTGCCAGCAGCTTACCAGGGCCTGACTATGGCTACACCTTC. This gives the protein CASSLPGPDYGYTF.

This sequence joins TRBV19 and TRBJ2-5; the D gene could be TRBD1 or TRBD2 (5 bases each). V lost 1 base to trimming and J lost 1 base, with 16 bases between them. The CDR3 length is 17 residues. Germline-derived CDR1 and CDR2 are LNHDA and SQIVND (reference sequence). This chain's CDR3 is CASSIGRIRGRQETQYF. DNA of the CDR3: TGTGCCAGTAGTATAGGGAGGATTAGGGGACGCCAAGAGACCCAGTACTTC.

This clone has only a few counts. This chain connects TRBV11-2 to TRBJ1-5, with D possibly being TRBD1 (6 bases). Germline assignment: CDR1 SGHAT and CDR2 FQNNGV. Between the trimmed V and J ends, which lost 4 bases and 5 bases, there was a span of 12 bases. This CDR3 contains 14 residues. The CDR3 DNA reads TGTGCCAGCAGCTCGACAGGCCCCCATCAGCCCCAGCATTTT. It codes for CASSSTGPHQPQHF.

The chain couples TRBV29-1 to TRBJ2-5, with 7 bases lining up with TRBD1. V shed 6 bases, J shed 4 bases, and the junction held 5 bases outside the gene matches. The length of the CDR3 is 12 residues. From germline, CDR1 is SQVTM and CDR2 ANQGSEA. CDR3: CSVDRARETQYF. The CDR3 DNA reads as TGCAGCGTCGACAGGGCCCGAGAGACCCAGTACTTC.

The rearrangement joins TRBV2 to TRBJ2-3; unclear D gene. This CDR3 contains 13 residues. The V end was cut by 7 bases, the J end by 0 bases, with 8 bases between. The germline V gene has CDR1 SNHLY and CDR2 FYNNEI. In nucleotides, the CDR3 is TGTGCCAGCAACCCGGCTAGCACAGATACGCAGTATTTT. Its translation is CASNPASTDTQYF.

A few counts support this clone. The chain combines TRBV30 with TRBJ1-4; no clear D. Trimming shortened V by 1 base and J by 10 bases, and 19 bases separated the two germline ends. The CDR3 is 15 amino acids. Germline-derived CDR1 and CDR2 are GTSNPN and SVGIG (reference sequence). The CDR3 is CAWSGAEGRSVKLFF. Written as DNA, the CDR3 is TGTGCCTGGAGTGGGGCGGAGGGCCGAAGCGTAAAACTGTTTTTT.

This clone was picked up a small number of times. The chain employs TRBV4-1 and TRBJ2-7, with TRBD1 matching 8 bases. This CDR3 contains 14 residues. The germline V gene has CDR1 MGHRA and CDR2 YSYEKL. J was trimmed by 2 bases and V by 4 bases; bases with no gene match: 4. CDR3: CASSRTGTAYEQYF. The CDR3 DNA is TGCGCCAGCAGCCGGACAGGGACCGCCTACGAGCAGTACTTC.

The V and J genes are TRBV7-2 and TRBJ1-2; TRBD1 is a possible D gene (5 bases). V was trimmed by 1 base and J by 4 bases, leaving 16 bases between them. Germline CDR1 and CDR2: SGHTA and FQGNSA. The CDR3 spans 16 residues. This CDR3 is CASSLGGAVTSYGYTF. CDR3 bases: TGTGCCAGCAGCTTAGGAGGGGCAGTGACATCCTATGGCTACACCTTC.

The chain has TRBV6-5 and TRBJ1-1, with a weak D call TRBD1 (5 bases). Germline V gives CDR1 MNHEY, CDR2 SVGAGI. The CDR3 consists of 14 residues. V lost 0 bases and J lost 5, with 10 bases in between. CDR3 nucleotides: TGTGCCAGCAGTTACTCCGCAGGGACTACTGAAGCTTTCTTT. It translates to CASSYSAGTTEAFF.

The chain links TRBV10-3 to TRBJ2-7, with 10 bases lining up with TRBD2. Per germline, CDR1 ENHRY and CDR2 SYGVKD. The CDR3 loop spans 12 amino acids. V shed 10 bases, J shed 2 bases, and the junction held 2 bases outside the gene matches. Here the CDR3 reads CATSGGPYEQYF. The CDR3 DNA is TGTGCCACTAGCGGGGGCCCCTACGAGCAGTACTTC.

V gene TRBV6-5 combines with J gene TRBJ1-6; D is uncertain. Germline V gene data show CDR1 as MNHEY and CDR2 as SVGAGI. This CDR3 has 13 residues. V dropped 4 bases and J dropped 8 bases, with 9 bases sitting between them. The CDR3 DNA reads TGTGCCAGCAGTTTCCCATCCCATTCACCCCTCCACTTT. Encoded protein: CASSFPSHSPLHF.

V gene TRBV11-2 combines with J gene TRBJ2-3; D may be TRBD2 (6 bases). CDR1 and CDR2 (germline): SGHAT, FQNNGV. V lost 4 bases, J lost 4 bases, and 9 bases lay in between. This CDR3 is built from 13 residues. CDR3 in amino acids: CASSSAGPDTQYF. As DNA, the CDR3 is TGTGCCAGCAGCTCCGCGGGACCAGATACGCAGTATTTT.

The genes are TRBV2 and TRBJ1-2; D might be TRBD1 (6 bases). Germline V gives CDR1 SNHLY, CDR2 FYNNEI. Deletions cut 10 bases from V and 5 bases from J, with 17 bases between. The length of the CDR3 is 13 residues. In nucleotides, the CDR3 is TGTGCCAACCGAGCAGGGGAAGGGTATGGCTACACCTTC. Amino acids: CANRAGEGYGYTF.